These 26 T cell receptor beta chains share one sample of origin, sequenced in a study of shared clonotypes between healthy human individuals. Using immunoSEQ multiplex PCR, the repertoire was profiled, and TCRdb retains in-frame clones only, with some absent. The sample shows hundreds of thousands of clones, around 78% of them seen only once. The sample consisted of memory CD4+ T cells sorted from blood. Described subset: CD45RA-negative fraction. These receptors were collected from a woman aged 25-40 years in good health.

The rearrangement uses TRBV2 and TRBJ2-7; maybe TRBD1 (6 bases). Trimming left V 4 bases short and J 0 bases short, with 13 bases between. Germline CDR1 reads SNHLY; CDR2 reads FYNNEI. This CDR3 has 15 residues. The CDR3 DNA sequence: TGTGCCAGCAGTGTTCAGGGGAGCACCTCCTACGAGCAGTACTTC. This encodes CASSVQGSTSYEQYF.

This clone was seen once. V and J are TRBV5-4 and TRBJ2-5; tentative D call: TRBD1 (5 bases). The ends were cut back, 2 bases at V and 2 bases at J, with 10 bases in the middle. The CDR3 covers 14 residues. Germline CDR1 is SGHNT and CDR2 is YYREEE (reference sequence). DNA for the CDR3: TGTGCCAGCAGCTTCGGACAAAGACAAGAGACCCAGTACTTC. Translation gives CASSFGQRQETQYF.

The DNA for the CDR3 is TGTGCCAGCAGCTCAGGGACAGGCGGGAGCAATCAGCCCCAGCATTTT. It specifies CASSSGTGGSNQPQHF. The V gene is TRBV5-5, the J gene TRBJ1-5, with 8 bases fitting TRBD1. CDR1 SGHKS and CDR2 YYEKEE come from the germline V gene (reference sequence). The CDR3 runs 16 residues. The V segment lost 3 bases and the J segment 1 base; nucleotides outside the gene matches: 6.

The chain couples TRBV28 to TRBJ1-1, with 7 bases lining up with TRBD1. CDR1 is MDHEN, CDR2 SYDVKM, per germline. Trimming took 8 bases from V and 0 from J; bases not matched to a gene: 9. This CDR3 spans 15 amino acids. This CDR3 is CASLEGAGMNTEAFF. CDR3 nucleotide sequence: TGTGCCAGCTTGGAGGGGGCCGGCATGAACACTGAAGCTTTCTTT.

On this clone itself: A read error may produce the germline difference seen at one junction end. The chain joins TRBV30 to TRBJ2-4; TRBD2 might be the D (5 bases). The CDR3 is 14 residues long. Germline CDR1 is GTSNPN and CDR2 is SVGIG (reference sequence). CDR3 residues: CAWSQGLYENIQHF. CDR3 nucleotide sequence: TGTGCCTGGAGTCAAGGACTGTACGAAAACATTCAGCACTTC.

CDR3 DNA sequence: TGTGCCAGTTTAGAGGGCTCTGGGGCCAACGTCCTGACTTTC. It specifies CASLEGSGANVLTF. The chain couples TRBV19 to TRBJ2-6, with a weak D call TRBD2 (5 bases). V was trimmed by 8 bases and J by 0 bases, leaving 8 bases between them. The CDR3 is made up of 14 amino acids. In germline, CDR1 is LNHDA, CDR2 SQIVND (reference sequence).

This clone was counted only a few times. The same CDR3 can be traced to other DNA sequences in this sample. The chain recombines TRBV5-1 with TRBJ2-5, with 8 bases lining up with TRBD1. The CDR3 loop spans 13 amino acids. Germline CDR1 reads SGHRS; CDR2 reads YFSETQ. The V and J ends lost 1 base and 4 bases, in that order; junction bases with no gene match: 0. The CDR3 DNA sequence: TGCGCCAGCAGCTTGACAGGGGGAGAGACCCAGTACTTC. Its translation is CASSLTGGETQYF.

The V call is TRBV6-1, the J call TRBJ2-5; D is possibly TRBD2 (6 bases). Germline CDR1 is MNHNS and CDR2 is SASEGT. V lost 3 bases and J lost 14, with 16 bases in between. This CDR3 contains 12 residues. This CDR3 is CASSEELATNYF. CDR3 in DNA: TGTGCCAGCAGTGAGGAACTAGCCACGAACTACTTC.

V usage is TRBV6-6 and J usage is TRBJ1-1; D remains unclear. The V gene's germline CDR1 is MNHNY and CDR2 SVGAGI (reference sequence). V was clipped by 0 bases and J by 10 bases, with 9 bases between them. This CDR3 comprises 12 residues. CDR3 sequence reads: CASSYSTGSAFF. The CDR3 bases are TGTGCCAGCAGTTACTCGACCGGTTCAGCTTTCTTT.

This sequence joins TRBV25-1 and TRBJ1-5; tentatively, D is TRBD1 (6 bases). The V gene lost 2 bases and the J gene lost 4 bases, with 18 bases spanning the gap. Germline values: CDR1 MGHDK, CDR2 SYGVNS. CDR3 length: 17 residues. CDR3 sequence reads: CASSERDTSDPNQPQHF. The CDR3 DNA follows: TGTGCCAGCAGTGAACGGGACACCTCCGATCCAAATCAGCCCCAGCATTTT. The full variable domain, its missing parts supplied by reference TRBV25-1 and TRBJ1-5, is EADIYQTPRYLVIGTGKKITLECSQTMGHDKMYWYQQDPGMELHLIHYSYGVNSTEKGDLSSESTVSRIRTEHFPLTLESARPSHTSQYLCASSERDTSDPNQPQHFGDGTRLSIL.

This clone was counted only a few times. The rearrangement joins TRBV11-3 to TRBJ2-1; D perhaps matches TRBD2 (6 bases). The CDR3 contains 16 residues. The V gene's germline CDR1 is SGHNT and CDR2 YENEEA. Trimming took 3 bases from V and 4 from J, leaving 16 bases between them. CDR3 region: CASSFTGTAPYNEQFF. As DNA, the CDR3 is TGTGCCAGCAGCTTTACCGGGACTGCACCGTACAATGAGCAGTTCTTC.

This rearrangement joins TRBV25-1 to TRBJ2-7; the D is unclear. This CDR3 comprises 14 residues. Germline V CDR1 and CDR2: MGHDK, SYGVNS. Trimming left V 2 bases short and J 6 bases short, with 14 bases between. Here the CDR3 reads CASSEGKRSAEQYF. The CDR3 nucleotides read TGTGCCAGCAGTGAAGGGAAACGGTCCGCCGAGCAGTACTTC.

This clone was counted between two and nine times. The chain has TRBV6-1 and TRBJ2-7; tentative D call: TRBD1 (5 bases). The CDR3 consists of 12 residues. The germline V gene encodes CDR1 MNHNS and CDR2 SASEGT. Trimming pared 7 bases from V and 3 bases from J, leaving 10 bases between. The CDR3 loop reads CASTRVGYEQYF. The CDR3 DNA follows: TGTGCCAGCACCAGGGTAGGCTACGAGCAGTACTTC.

There are a few counts of this clone. The chain carries TRBV28 and TRBJ2-3; tentatively, D is TRBD1 (5 bases). This CDR3 region has 14 residues. Trimming pared 10 bases from V and 2 bases from J, leaving 16 bases between. Per the germline V gene, CDR1 is MDHEN and CDR2 is SYDVKM. The DNA of the CDR3 is TGTGCCACCAATGGAGACAGCCCCACAGATACGCAGTATTTT. Amino acid sequence: CATNGDSPTDTQYF. The whole variable domain, filled in from reference TRBV28 and TRBJ2-3, reads DVKVTQSSRYLVKRTGEKVFLECVQDMDHENMFWYRQDPGLGLRLIYFSYDVKMKEKGDIPEGYSVSREKKERFSLILESASTNQTSMYLCATNGDSPTDTQYFGPGTRLTVL.

The chain links TRBV28 to TRBJ2-7; possibly TRBD1 for D (6 bases). There are 14 residues in the CDR3. The germline V gene encodes CDR1 MDHEN and CDR2 SYDVKM. V lost 5 bases and J lost 3, with 14 bases in between. This CDR3 is CASSNTGMIYEQYF. CDR3 nucleotides: TGTGCCAGCAGTAACACAGGGATGATCTACGAGCAGTACTTC.

This clone was detected a few times. The V and J genes are TRBV27 and TRBJ1-5, with no clear D. V lost 5 bases to trimming and J lost 0 bases, with 11 bases between them. Germline V gene data show CDR1 as MNHEY and CDR2 as SMNVEV (reference sequence). This CDR3 region has 15 residues. CDR3 loop: CASSPTVYSNQPQHF. CDR3 sequence (DNA): TGTGCCAGCAGTCCTACGGTATATAGCAATCAGCCCCAGCATTTT.

This clone was seen ten or more times. This sequence joins TRBV4-1 and TRBJ2-1; 11 bases fit TRBD2. Germline CDR1 MGHRA, CDR2 YSYEKL. J lost 7 bases, V lost 2 bases, and 7 bases had no gene match. The CDR3 covers 16 residues. The CDR3 loop reads CASSQTSGRRTNEQFF. CDR3 DNA sequence: TGCGCCAGCAGCCAAACTAGCGGGAGACGGACGAATGAGCAGTTCTTC.

The rearrangement links TRBV28 to TRBJ2-7; 7 bases fit TRBD1. V lost 7 bases, J lost 2 bases, and 11 bases stayed unmatched. The CDR3 spans 15 residues. The germline V gene encodes CDR1 MDHEN and CDR2 SYDVKM. The CDR3 sequence is CASISPSGTAYEQYF. The CDR3 DNA follows: TGTGCCAGCATATCCCCTTCGGGGACAGCCTACGAGCAGTACTTC.

This chain uses TRBV30 with TRBJ1-2; the match to TRBD1 covers 7 bases. This CDR3 is built from 11 residues. V lost 5 bases to trimming and J lost 4 bases; unmatched junction nucleotides: 1. Germline lookup yields CDR1 GTSNPN and CDR2 SVGIG (reference sequence). The CDR3 loop reads CAWDRAYGYTF. The CDR3 DNA reads TGTGCCTGGGACAGGGCCTATGGCTACACCTTC.

J is TRBJ2-5 and V is TRBV6-1; D may be TRBD2 (6 bases). Germline loops: CDR1 MNHNS, CDR2 SASEGT. The CDR3 is made up of 16 amino acids. Trimming shortened V by 1 base and J by 5 bases, and 17 bases separated the two germline ends. As DNA, the CDR3 is TGTGCCAGCAGTGAAGTGGCGGGATCTTCTTTGGAGACCCAGTACTTC. Protein: CASSEVAGSSLETQYF.

Regarding this clone: Within the sample, other DNA sequences also encode this same CDR3. This chain links TRBV5-1 with TRBJ2-3; D gene ambiguous. This CDR3 region has 13 residues. Looked up from germline, CDR1 is SGHRS and CDR2 is YFSETQ. The germline V and J ends were trimmed by 5 bases and 0 bases, with 7 bases remaining between them. The chain's CDR3 is CASRVTSTDTQYF. For the CDR3, the DNA is TGCGCCAGCAGGGTCACTAGCACAGATACGCAGTATTTT.

In its sample, this clone was seen many times. The CDR3 DNA reads TGTGCCAGCAGTCGAAGGCCGGACGCCGGGGAGCTGTTTTTT. This codes for CASSRRPDAGELFF. The chain is built from TRBV6-6 and TRBJ2-2; D not resolved. This CDR3 contains 14 residues. V shed 5 bases and J shed 6 bases, with 13 bases lying between them. Germline V CDR1 and CDR2: MNHNY, SVGAGI (reference sequence).

With respect to this clone: This CDR3 is also generated by other DNA sequences in the sample. This chain links TRBV30 with TRBJ1-6; 10 bases agree with TRBD1. The V gene's germline CDR1 is GTSNPN and CDR2 SVGIG (reference sequence). V was pared by 2 bases and J by 10 bases, with 5 bases of the junction left unmatched. This CDR3 spans 14 amino acids. The DNA of the CDR3 is TGTGCCTGGAGTAGGGGACAGGGGAGATCACCCCTCCACTTT. Amino acids: CAWSRGQGRSPLHF.

As concerns this clone: A clone one base away is much larger, so this may be a read error. Other nucleotide sequences in the sample specify the same CDR3. The J gene is TRBJ1-3, the V gene TRBV28; D may be TRBD1 (6 bases). The germline gives CDR1 MDHEN, CDR2 SYDVKM. Between the trimmed V and J ends, which lost 6 bases and 0 bases, there was a span of 6 bases. This CDR3 region has 13 residues. The CDR3 sequence is CASRDSSGNTIYF. The CDR3, as DNA: TGTGCCAGCAGGGACAGCTCTGGAAACACCATATATTTT.

The CDR3 sequence is CASSLTSGSGEQYF. CDR3 DNA sequence: TGTGCCAGCAGCCTGACTAGCGGGAGTGGCGAGCAGTACTTC. The chain links TRBV5-4 to TRBJ2-7; 12 nucleotides line up with TRBD2. V lost 4 bases, J lost 6 bases, and 5 bases stayed unmatched. The germline gives CDR1 SGHNT, CDR2 YYREEE (reference sequence). The length of the CDR3 is 14 residues.

This clone has a handful of counts. The chain combines TRBV5-6 with TRBJ1-2; unclear D gene. The CDR3 loop spans 14 amino acids. The germline V gene has CDR1 SGHDT and CDR2 YYEEEE. Trimming left V 4 bases short and J 2 bases short, with 12 bases between. The DNA of the CDR3 is TGTGCCAGCAGCCCACAAACAGCGAACTATGGCTACACCTTC. It codes for CASSPQTANYGYTF.